Listed here are 25 T cell receptor beta chains from one sample, sequenced in a study of T cells in Graves' hyperthyroidism and ophthalmopathy. Regions amplified from RNA transcripts were the TCR beta CDR3 regions. Carried out on the TCR CDR3, a first-round RT-PCR used the HTBI primer set. TCRdb used MiXCR to reprocess the multiplex PCR reads, holding one entry per CDR3 protein. This sample has approximately 640,000 distinct CDR3 sequences, with around 16% found just once. Sequencing was carried out using blood. These receptors originate from a woman in her 30s with Graves' hyperthyroidism.

The V and J genes are TRBV5-1 and TRBJ2-2; 10 bases agree with TRBD1. This CDR3 has 15 residues. The germline CDR1 and CDR2 sequences are SGHRS and YFSETQ. V shed 6 bases and J 4 bases; nucleotides not matched to a gene: 6. The CDR3 reads CASTPGQGITGELFF. CDR3 nucleotides: TGCGCCAGCACCCCGGGACAGGGGATCACCGGGGAGCTGTTTTTT.

There are many counts of this clonotype. The genes are TRBV5-1 and TRBJ1-1, with 8 positions matching TRBD1. V was pared by 4 bases and J by 4 bases, with 6 bases of the junction left unmatched. The CDR3 is 14 amino acids. Germline CDR1 is SGHRS and CDR2 is YFSETQ. The CDR3 loop is CASSTGTGATEAFF. In nucleotides, the CDR3 is TGCGCCAGCAGCACGGGGACAGGAGCCACTGAAGCTTTCTTT.

There are many counts of this clonotype. J is TRBJ2-7 and V is TRBV6-2 or TRBV6-3, with 10 bases that match TRBD2. CDR3 size: 15 residues. V lost 6 bases and J lost 0; bases outside the gene matches: 5. Germline lookup yields CDR1 MNHEY and CDR2 SVGEGT. As DNA, the CDR3 is TGTGCCAGCAGGCGGACTAGCGGACTCTCCTACGAGCAGTACTTC. Amino acid sequence: CASRRTSGLSYEQYF.

At least ten counts were recorded for this clonotype. The chain carries TRBV5-1 and TRBJ2-7; D is uncertain. V was trimmed by 1 base and J by 6 bases, leaving 14 bases between them. Germline-derived CDR1 and CDR2 are SGHRS and YFSETQ. This CDR3 is 14 amino acids long. CDR3 in amino acids: CASSLRVQSGEQYF. CDR3 nucleotides: TGCGCCAGCAGCTTGCGGGTCCAATCGGGCGAGCAGTACTTC.

The sample holds many counts of this clonotype. The rearrangement joins TRBV18 to TRBJ1-1, with 10 bases fitting TRBD1. There are 14 residues in the CDR3. Germline CDR1 KGHSH, CDR2 LQKENI. V trimming: 6 bases; J trimming: 3 bases; junction bases outside the gene matches: 4. The CDR3 here is CASSRTGGDTEAFF. In DNA form, the CDR3 reads TGTGCCAGCTCCCGGACAGGGGGAGACACTGAAGCTTTCTTT.

The chain links TRBV5-1 to TRBJ1-1; D is possibly TRBD1 (5 bases). V gave up 6 bases and J gave up 6 bases, with 15 bases separating them. CDR3 length: 13 amino acids. CDR1 is SGHRS and CDR2 is YFSETQ in the germline V gene. The CDR3 is CASTPIGGAEAFF. The CDR3 DNA is TGCGCCAGCACCCCCATCGGAGGGGCTGAAGCTTTCTTT.

This clonotype was recorded at least ten times. The junction departs from germline at one end; a sequencing error may be responsible. The chain links TRBV7-8 to TRBJ2-7; D remains ambiguous. CDR3 length: 15 amino acids. Looked up from germline, CDR1 is SGHVS and CDR2 is FQNEAQ. In DNA, the CDR3 is TGCGCCAGCAGCTTAATTCGGCTGTTCTCCTACGAGCAGTACTTC. Protein product: CASSLIRLFSYEQYF.

This clonotype has a count of ten or more. The chain uses TRBV11-2 and TRBJ2-7, with 7 bases fitting TRBD2. This CDR3 spans 15 amino acids. J was trimmed by 4 bases and V by 2 bases; bases with no gene match: 8. Looked up from germline, CDR1 is SGHAT and CDR2 is FQNNGV. The CDR3 protein is CASSLNRGAGYEQYF. The CDR3 DNA follows: TGTGCCAGCAGCTTAAATAGGGGAGCGGGATACGAGCAGTACTTC.

The chain joins TRBV28 to TRBJ2-2; 7 bases are a match to TRBD1. V shed 3 bases, J shed 1 base, and the junction held 2 bases outside the gene matches. This CDR3 spans 15 amino acids. Germline V gene sequence: CDR1 MDHEN, CDR2 SYDVKM. DNA for the CDR3: TGTGCCAGCAGTTTCAGGGGGATGAACACCGGGGAGCTGTTTTTT. This sequence encodes CASSFRGMNTGELFF. Together with reference TRBV28 and TRBJ2-2, the CDR3 gives the full variable domain: DVKVTQSSRYLVKRTGEKVFLECVQDMDHENMFWYRQDPGLGLRLIYFSYDVKMKEKGDIPEGYSVSREKKERFSLILESASTNQTSMYLCASSFRGMNTGELFFGEGSRLTVL.

Many counts were recorded for this clonotype. The chain uses TRBV6-1 and TRBJ1-5; no clear D. The CDR3 is 15 amino acids. V gave up 3 bases and J gave up 4 bases, with 13 bases separating them. Germline V gene data show CDR1 as MNHNS and CDR2 as SASEGT. The CDR3 DNA reads TGTGCCAGCAGTGATTCCGGGTTGGGAAATCAGCCCCAGCATTTT. This encodes CASSDSGLGNQPQHF.

The chain is built from TRBV6-1 and TRBJ2-3; 7 bases map to TRBD2. The V gene's germline CDR1 is MNHNS and CDR2 SASEGT. V gave up 5 bases and J gave up 2 bases; unmatched junction bases: 7. The length of the CDR3 is 15 residues. The CDR3 loop is CASSPGRENTDTQYF. The CDR3 coding sequence is TGTGCCAGCAGTCCTGGGAGGGAGAACACAGATACGCAGTATTTT.

At least ten counts were recorded for this clonotype. The chain uses TRBV12-3 or TRBV12-4 and TRBJ2-6; perhaps TRBD1 as D (5 bases). With 2 bases removed from V and 7 bases from J, the gap between germline ends came to 12 bases. This CDR3 spans 15 amino acids. In DNA form, the CDR3 reads TGTGCCAGCAGTTTAAATAAAGGGGTAGCCAACGTCCTGACTTTC. Amino acid sequence: CASSLNKGVANVLTF.

V gene TRBV24-1 combines with J gene TRBJ1-2, with a tentative D call TRBD1 (5 bases). The CDR3 length is 11 residues. The germline gives CDR1 KGHDR, CDR2 SFDVKD. Trimming pared 12 bases from V and 4 bases from J, leaving 11 bases between. CDR3 residues: CAPRDVYGYTF. CDR3 bases: TGTGCCCCCCGGGACGTCTATGGCTACACCTTC.

This clonotype was detected many times. The chain joins TRBV12-3 or TRBV12-4 to TRBJ2-3; 13 bases fit TRBD2. With V trimmed by 6 bases and J by 2 bases, 5 bases remained unmatched. This CDR3 has 16 residues. This chain's CDR3 is CASRRLAGGLTDTQYF. For the CDR3, the DNA is TGTGCCAGCAGACGACTAGCGGGAGGTCTCACAGATACGCAGTATTTT.

This clonotype was counted at least ten times. The chain links TRBV28 to TRBJ2-1, with TRBD2 matching over 9 bases. This CDR3 has 17 residues. Germline CDR1 reads MDHEN; CDR2 reads SYDVKM. V shed 4 bases and J 11 bases; nucleotides not matched to a gene: 18. The CDR3 loop is CASSSPHRPGTSRKQFF. The CDR3 DNA reads TGTGCCAGCAGTTCCCCCCACCGTCCCGGGACTAGCAGAAAGCAGTTCTTC.

The sample holds many counts of this clonotype. The gene calls are TRBV3-1 and TRBJ2-1; unclear D gene. The germline V gene encodes CDR1 LGHDT and CDR2 YNNKEL (reference sequence). The CDR3 runs to 15 residues. V shed 0 bases and J shed 8 bases, with 14 bases lying between them. The CDR3 here is CASSQDRDLIYEQFF. CDR3 coding DNA: TGTGCCAGCAGCCAAGATCGCGATCTAATATATGAGCAGTTCTTC.

This clonotype was observed a few times. The V call is TRBV15, the J call TRBJ1-2; D ambiguous. Germline V gene lookup returns CDR1 LNHNV and CDR2 YYDKDF (reference sequence). Trimming shortened V by 0 bases and J by 4 bases, and 6 bases separated the two germline ends. The CDR3 extends over 13 amino acids. CDR3 protein: CATSRDRGYGYTF. The CDR3 region has the DNA TGTGCCACCAGCAGAGATCGGGGCTATGGCTACACCTTC.

There are many counts of this clonotype. The chain recombines TRBV30 with TRBJ1-2; D not resolved. Germline CDR1 GTSNPN, CDR2 SVGIG (reference sequence). The CDR3 sequence is 14 residues long. Trimming pared 0 bases from V and 6 bases from J, leaving 14 bases between. This CDR3 reads CAWSVGPAIHGYTF. CDR3 in DNA: TGTGCCTGGAGTGTGGGTCCCGCCATCCATGGCTACACCTTC.

The J gene is TRBJ2-1, the V gene TRBV5-4, with 8 nucleotides matching TRBD2. After removal of 1 base from V and 2 bases from J, the junction contained 5 bases not matched to a gene. Germline CDR1 SGHNT, CDR2 YYREEE (reference sequence). This CDR3 comprises 16 residues. The CDR3 protein is CASSLSGRATYNEQFF. Written as DNA, the CDR3 is TGTGCCAGCAGCTTGAGCGGGAGAGCGACCTACAATGAGCAGTTCTTC.

CDR3 sequence (DNA): TGTGCCAGCAGCCACCGAAAAACACAGGGGGCGAGCACTGAAGCTTTCTTT. Translation: CASSHRKTQGASTEAFF. This chain connects TRBV14 to TRBJ1-1; TRBD1 matches 9 bases. Germline values: CDR1 SGHDN, CDR2 FVKESK. The CDR3 is 17 residues long. Trimming cost V 3 bases and J 4 bases; bases outside gene matches: 12.

This clonotype was seen just once. V is TRBV6-2 or TRBV6-3 and J is TRBJ2-5, with a weak D call TRBD2 (6 bases). The V gene's germline CDR1 is MNHEY and CDR2 SVGEGT. Trimming stripped 0 bases from V and 5 bases from J, with 13 bases between. The CDR3 sequence is 15 residues long. The CDR3: CASSYSGGREETQYF. As DNA, the CDR3 is TGTGCCAGCAGTTACTCCGGGGGAAGGGAGGAGACCCAGTACTTC.

The chain joins TRBV7-8 to TRBJ1-5, with 7 positions matching TRBD1. Losses at the gene ends were 5 bases for V and 6 bases for J; bases not matched to a gene: 4. The germline gives CDR1 SGHVS, CDR2 FQNEAQ. The CDR3 extends over 13 amino acids. Here the CDR3 reads CASSDRQGQPQHF. DNA of the CDR3: TGTGCCAGCAGCGACCGACAGGGTCAGCCCCAGCATTTT.

In its sample, this clonotype was seen many times. The rearrangement joins TRBV11-3 to TRBJ2-7; D perhaps matches TRBD2 (5 bases). CDR1 and CDR2 from the germline V gene are SGHNT and YENEEA. The CDR3 runs 12 residues. The germline V and J ends were trimmed by 5 bases and 6 bases, with 11 bases remaining between them. The CDR3 nucleotides read TGTGCCAGCAGCCAAACTGGAGGCGAGCAGTACTTC. As protein: CASSQTGGEQYF.

V gene TRBV11-2 combines with J gene TRBJ2-1; 11 nucleotides agree with TRBD2. The CDR3 contains 16 residues. Germline CDR1 reads SGHAT; CDR2 reads FQNNGV. J gave up 3 bases and V 3 bases, and 4 bases lay outside the gene matches. The CDR3 DNA sequence: TGTGCCAGCAGCTTGGGACTAGCGGAAAACTACAATGAGCAGTTCTTC. It yields the protein CASSLGLAENYNEQFF.

In DNA, the CDR3 is TGTGCCAGCAGCATTATTCCTCGGAATGAGCAGTTCTTC. Translated, it gives CASSIIPRNEQFF. The rearrangement links TRBV6-2 or TRBV6-3 to TRBJ2-1, with unresolved D. V lost 6 bases and J 7 bases, leaving 13 bases between the germline ends. CDR1 MNHEY and CDR2 SVGEGT come from the germline V gene. The length of the CDR3 is 13 residues.